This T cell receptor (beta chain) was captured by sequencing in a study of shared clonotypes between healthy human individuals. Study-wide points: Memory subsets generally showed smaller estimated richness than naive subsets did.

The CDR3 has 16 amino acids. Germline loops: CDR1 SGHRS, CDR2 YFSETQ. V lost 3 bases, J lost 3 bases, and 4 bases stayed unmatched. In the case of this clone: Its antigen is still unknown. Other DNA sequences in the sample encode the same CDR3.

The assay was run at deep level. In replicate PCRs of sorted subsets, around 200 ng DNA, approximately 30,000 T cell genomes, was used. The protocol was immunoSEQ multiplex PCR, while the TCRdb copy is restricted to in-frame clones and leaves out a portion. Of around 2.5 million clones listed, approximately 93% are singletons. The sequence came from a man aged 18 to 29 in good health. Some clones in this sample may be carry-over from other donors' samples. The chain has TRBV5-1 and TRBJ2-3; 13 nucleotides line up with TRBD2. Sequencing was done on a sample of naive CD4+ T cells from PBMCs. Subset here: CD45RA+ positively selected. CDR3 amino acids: CASSSGLAGTTDTQYF. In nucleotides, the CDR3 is TGCGCCAGCAGCTCGGGACTAGCGGGAACTACAGATACGCAGTATTTT. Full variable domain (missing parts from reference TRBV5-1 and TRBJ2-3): KAGVTQTPRYLIKTRGQQVTLSCSPISGHRSVSWYQQTPGQGLQFLFEYFSETQRNKGNFPGRFSGRQFSNSRSEMNVSTLELGDSALYLCASSSGLAGTTDTQYFGPGTRLTVL.